One T cell receptor (beta chain) is described in this entry. The antigen remains undetermined. The data were obtained in a study of CD8+CD57+ T cells in acquired aplastic anemia. At the level of the study: The mean DNA yield obtained from sorted CD4+ and CD8+ cells came to 3 to 3.5 ug. There were about 10.8 million reads, on average, for CD4+ cells from healthy donors. General observations from the study: There were over 25 CD8+ CDR3 sequences that occurred in both patients and controls.

CDR1 LNHDA and CDR2 SQIVND come from the germline V gene (reference sequence). The CDR3 is made up of 15 amino acids. The V end lost 3 bases, the J end lost 2 bases, and 8 bases lay between the germline ends. Profiles of TCR beta VDJ and CDR3 were generated from a genomic DNA template. TCRdb called the reads again in MiXCR, with one record for every CDR3 protein. The table records some 190,000 distinct CDR3 sequences, less than 55% of them present only once. V is TRBV19 and J is TRBJ2-6, with D tentatively TRBD1 or TRBD2 (5 bases each). The source material was sorted CD4+, CD8+, or CD8+CD57+ T cells (not recorded which) from PBMCs. This sequence originates from a human donor in good health. The CDR3, as DNA: TGTGCCAGTAGTATGGGACGACCTGGGGCCAACGTCCTGACTTTC. This gives the protein CASSMGRPGANVLTF. Complete variable domain (other parts from reference TRBV19 and TRBJ2-6): DGGITQSPKYLFRKEGQNVTLSCEQNLNHDAMYWYRQDPGQGLRLIYYSQIVNDFQKGDIAEGYSVSREKKESFPLTVTSAQKNPTAFYLCASSMGRPGANVLTFGAGSRLTVL.